Listed here is a single TCR beta chain. J was trimmed by 0 bases and V by 0 bases; bases with no gene match: 10. This CDR3 spans 19 amino acids. From germline, CDR1 is SGHDT and CDR2 YYEEEE. These data originate in a study of technical replicates of blood from a few donors. This table comes from immunoSEQ multiplex PCR, and its TCRdb copy is limited to in-frame clones, with some not included. The table has under 100,000 clones, 85% to 95% seen once. The TCR sequence derives from a human donor in good health. Material: T cells isolated from PBMCs. The rearrangement uses TRBV5-6 and TRBJ2-1; 9 bases are a match to TRBD2. This CDR3 is CASSLVRAGGGSSYNEQFF. CDR3 DNA: TGTGCCAGCAGCTTGGTCAGGGCGGGAGGGGGGAGCTCCTACAATGAGCAGTTCTTC.